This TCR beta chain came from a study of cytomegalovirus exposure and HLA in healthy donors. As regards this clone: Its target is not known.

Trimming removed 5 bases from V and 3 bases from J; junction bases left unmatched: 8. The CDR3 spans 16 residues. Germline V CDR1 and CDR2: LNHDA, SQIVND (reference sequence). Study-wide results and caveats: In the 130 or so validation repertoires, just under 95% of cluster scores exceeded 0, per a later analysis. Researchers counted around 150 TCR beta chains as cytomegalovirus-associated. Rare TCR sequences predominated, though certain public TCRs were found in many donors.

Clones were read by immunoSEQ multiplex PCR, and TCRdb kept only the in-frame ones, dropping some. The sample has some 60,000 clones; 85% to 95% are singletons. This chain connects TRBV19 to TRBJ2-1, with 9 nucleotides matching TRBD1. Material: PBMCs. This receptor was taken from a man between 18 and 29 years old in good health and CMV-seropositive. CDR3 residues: CASSRETGQGYNEQFF. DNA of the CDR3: TGTGCCAGTAGTCGGGAAACGGGACAGGGCTACAATGAGCAGTTCTTC.